The 12 T cell receptor beta chains in this list originate from one sample, sequenced in a study of T cells in localized non-small cell lung cancer (TCRdb year 2020). The library was generated by the immunoSEQ multiplex PCR assay. In TCRdb, the immuneACCESS table is reduced to in-frame sequences with V and J assigned. These tables do not hold every clone; where another copy was compared, an unresolved V gene accounts for under half, and the others remain unexplained. The sample table lists about 28,000 clones, approximately 84% of them with a count of one. Roughly 5.7% of the sample is held by the ten biggest clonotypes. The specimen comprised peripheral blood mononuclear cells, sampled before any cancer treatment. The receptors come from a man between 40 and 70 years old with stage III lung adenocarcinoma.

The chain has TRBV28 and TRBJ2-2, with D possibly matching TRBD1 (6 bases). CDR1 MDHEN and CDR2 SYDVKM come from the germline V gene. The CDR3 totals 14 residues. V was trimmed by 1 base and J by 7 bases, leaving 10 bases between them. CDR3 loop: CASSLFRGGGELFF. CDR3 nucleotide sequence: TGTGCCAGCAGTTTATTCAGGGGCGGCGGGGAGCTGTTTTTT.

This clone is large. The V and J genes are TRBV6-5 and TRBJ1-1; unclear D gene. Germline values: CDR1 MNHEY, CDR2 SVGAGI. This CDR3 is 14 amino acids long. The germline V and J ends were trimmed by 7 bases and 3 bases, with 15 bases remaining between them. The CDR3 nucleotides read TGTGCCAGCACCGGAGGGTCCGTTTACACTGAAGCTTTCTTT. Encoded protein: CASTGGSVYTEAFF.

The rearrangement links TRBV5-1 to TRBJ2-7, with 12 bases lining up with TRBD2. J lost 9 bases, V lost 4 bases, and 8 bases had no gene match. Germline V gene sequence: CDR1 SGHRS, CDR2 YFSETQ. There are 14 residues in the CDR3. The CDR3 spells CASSVTSGGFVQYF. As DNA, the CDR3 is TGCGCCAGCAGCGTAACTAGCGGGGGGTTCGTGCAGTACTTC.

The chain recombines TRBV6-5 with TRBJ1-2, with D unclear. V gave up 6 bases and J gave up 0 bases, with 11 bases separating them. The CDR3 extends over 14 amino acids. Germline CDR1 reads MNHEY; CDR2 reads SVGAGI. The CDR3, as DNA: TGTGCCAGCAGGGGTGGCAGTACTAACTATGGCTACACCTTC. This gives the protein CASRGGSTNYGYTF.

About this clone: Within the sample, other DNA sequences also encode this same CDR3. The chain is built from TRBV30 and TRBJ2-5; 8 nucleotides align to TRBD1. The J segment lost 5 bases and the V segment lost 1 base, leaving 6 bases of the junction unmatched. The CDR3 is made up of 14 amino acids. Germline V gene lookup returns CDR1 GTSNPN and CDR2 SVGIG (reference sequence). The CDR3 loop reads CAWSAGGGRETQYF. The CDR3 nucleotides read TGTGCCTGGAGTGCAGGGGGCGGTCGGGAGACCCAGTACTTC.

V is TRBV10-1 and J is TRBJ2-7; 12 bases are shared with TRBD2. V shed 4 bases and J 4 bases; nucleotides not matched to a gene: 8. CDR3 size: 16 residues. The germline V gene encodes CDR1 WNHNN and CDR2 SYGVQD (reference sequence). The CDR3 region is CASSAKTSGSRYEQYF. The CDR3 DNA reads as TGCGCCAGCAGTGCGAAGACTAGCGGGAGTCGGTACGAGCAGTACTTC.

The V call is TRBV9, the J call TRBJ1-2, with TRBD1 as a possible D gene (6 bases). V was pared by 3 bases and J by 8 bases, with 14 bases between. The CDR3 length is 13 residues. The germline gives CDR1 SGDLS, CDR2 YYNGEE. This CDR3 is CASSATGFGGYTF. CDR3 nucleotide sequence: TGTGCCAGCAGCGCAACAGGGTTCGGAGGCTACACCTTC.

This chain connects TRBV5-1 to TRBJ1-5, with 7 bases lining up with TRBD1. This CDR3 has 15 amino acids. Germline values: CDR1 SGHRS, CDR2 YFSETQ. Germline trimming cut 0 bases from V and 3 bases from J; bases unmatched to any gene: 3. CDR3 sequence reads: CASSLGDSLNQPQHF. The CDR3 coding sequence is TGCGCCAGCAGCTTGGGGGACAGTCTCAATCAGCCCCAGCATTTT.

The genes are TRBV11-2 and TRBJ2-3; D not resolved. V dropped 5 bases and J dropped 0 bases, with 15 bases sitting between them. The germline V gene has CDR1 SGHAT and CDR2 FQNNGV. CDR3 size: 16 residues. DNA for the CDR3: TGTGCCAGCAGCCTGCGACGGAACCCTAGCACAGATACGCAGTATTTT. It is translated as CASSLRRNPSTDTQYF.

This clone was recorded only once. This rearrangement joins TRBV7-9 to TRBJ2-3; D is unresolved. Germline V lookup: CDR1 SEHNR, CDR2 FQNEAQ (reference sequence). V lost 4 bases and J lost 1, with 12 bases in between. The CDR3 length is 15 residues. CDR3 in DNA: TGTGCCAGCAGCTCCTCCGGACCGGGCACAGATACGCAGTATTTT. Residues: CASSSSGPGTDTQYF.

This clone was seen a handful of times. The chain recombines TRBV6-5 with TRBJ2-2, with TRBD1 as a possible D gene (8 bases). This CDR3 comprises 15 residues. The germline V gene encodes CDR1 MNHEY and CDR2 SVGAGI. V was clipped by 1 base and J by 7 bases, with 13 bases between them. The DNA of the CDR3 is TGTGCCAGCAGTTACTACAGGGGGGGAATCGGGGAGCTGTTTTTT. Residues: CASSYYRGGIGELFF.

This rearrangement joins TRBV6-5 to TRBJ1-2; a possible D gene is TRBD1 (5 bases). The V end was cut by 2 bases, the J end by 0 bases, with 7 bases between. In germline, CDR1 is MNHEY, CDR2 SVGAGI. The CDR3 totals 14 residues. The CDR3 reads CASSYGAANYGYTF. The CDR3 nucleotides are TGTGCCAGCAGTTACGGGGCGGCTAACTATGGCTACACCTTC.